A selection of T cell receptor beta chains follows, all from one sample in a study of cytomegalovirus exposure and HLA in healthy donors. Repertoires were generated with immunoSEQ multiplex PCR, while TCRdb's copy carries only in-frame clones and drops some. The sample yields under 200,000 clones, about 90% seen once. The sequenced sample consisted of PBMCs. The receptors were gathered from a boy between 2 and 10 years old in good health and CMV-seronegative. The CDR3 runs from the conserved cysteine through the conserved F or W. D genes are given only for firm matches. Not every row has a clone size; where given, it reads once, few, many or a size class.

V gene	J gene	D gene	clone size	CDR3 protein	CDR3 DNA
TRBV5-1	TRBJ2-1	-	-	CASSLASTSLDEQFF	TGCGCCAGCAGCTTGGCCTCGACTAGTCTGGATGAGCAGTTCTTC
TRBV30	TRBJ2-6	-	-	CAWSLGDSFSGANVLTF	TGTGCCTGGAGTTTAGGGGACTCTTTCTCTGGGGCCAACGTCCTGACTTTC
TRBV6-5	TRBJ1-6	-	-	CASSYPGIASPLHF	TGTGCCAGCAGTTACCCAGGGATTGCTTCACCCCTCCACTTT
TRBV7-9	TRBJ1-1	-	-	CASSLNRVTGAFF	TGTGCCAGCAGCTTAAACAGGGTCACTGGAGCTTTCTTT
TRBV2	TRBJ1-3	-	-	CASSEQGLGNTIYF	TGTGCCAGCAGTGAGCAGGGGTTGGGAAACACCATATATTTT
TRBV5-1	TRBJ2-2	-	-	CASSPPRAGELFF	TGCGCCAGCAGCCCCCCCCGGGCCGGGGAGCTGTTTTTT
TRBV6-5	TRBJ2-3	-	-	CASSYVGGGADTQYF	TGTGCCAGCAGTTACGTTGGTGGGGGCGCAGATACGCAGTATTTT
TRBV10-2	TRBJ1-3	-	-	CASSGGTRAGSGNTIYF	TGCGCCAGCAGCGGAGGAACCCGAGCGGGCTCTGGAAACACCATATATTTT
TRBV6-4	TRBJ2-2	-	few	CASSDNRDTGELFF	TGTGCCAGCAGTGACAACAGAGACACCGGGGAGCTGTTTTTT
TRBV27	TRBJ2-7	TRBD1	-	CASTGQGAYEQYF	TGTGCCAGCACGGGACAGGGGGCCTACGAGCAGTACTTC
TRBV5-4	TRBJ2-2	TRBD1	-	CASSLVGGENTGELFF	TGTGCCAGCAGCTTGGTAGGGGGCGAGAACACCGGGGAGCTGTTTTTT
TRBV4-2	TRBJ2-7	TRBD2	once	CASSQETSGNYEQYF	TGTGCCAGCAGCCAGGAGACTAGCGGGAACTACGAGCAGTACTTC
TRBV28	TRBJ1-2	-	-	CASSAVRDTQGYTF	TGTGCCAGCAGTGCAGTCCGGGACACTCAGGGCTACACCTTC
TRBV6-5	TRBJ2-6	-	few	CASRGRAGANVLTF	TGTGCCAGCAGGGGCAGGGCCGGGGCCAACGTCCTGACTTTC
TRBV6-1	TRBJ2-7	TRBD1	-	CASSEETGGSYEQYF	TGTGCCAGCAGTGAGGAGACAGGGGGATCCTACGAGCAGTACTTC
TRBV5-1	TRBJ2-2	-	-	CASSLVPGTNTGELFF	TGCGCCAGCAGCTTGGTTCCGGGTACGAACACCGGGGAGCTGTTTTTT
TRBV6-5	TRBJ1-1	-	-	CASSALGQPNTEAFF	TGTGCCAGCAGCGCCCTTGGACAGCCGAACACTGAAGCTTTCTTT